The TCR beta chain under discussion was sequenced for a study of blood T cell repertoires in COVID-19. The V segment lost 1 base and the J segment 6 bases; nucleotides outside the gene matches: 10. The CDR3 has 16 residues. Germline CDR1 is SGHRS and CDR2 is YFSETQ. Method: immunoSEQ multiplex PCR; TCRdb's copy keeps in-frame clones and lacks some. Of 240,000 or so clones in the sample, 70% to 90% are singletons; the top ten hold more than 2.5%. The rearrangement uses TRBV5-1 and TRBJ1-2, with TRBD1 identical over 9 bases. The sample comprised peripheral blood. The receptor's source is a woman aged 25-40 years who had recovered from COVID-19. The CDR3 DNA is TGCGCCAGCAGCTTGTACAGGGGGCGCGTTCTCGATGGCTACACCTTC. It is translated as CASSLYRGRVLDGYTF.